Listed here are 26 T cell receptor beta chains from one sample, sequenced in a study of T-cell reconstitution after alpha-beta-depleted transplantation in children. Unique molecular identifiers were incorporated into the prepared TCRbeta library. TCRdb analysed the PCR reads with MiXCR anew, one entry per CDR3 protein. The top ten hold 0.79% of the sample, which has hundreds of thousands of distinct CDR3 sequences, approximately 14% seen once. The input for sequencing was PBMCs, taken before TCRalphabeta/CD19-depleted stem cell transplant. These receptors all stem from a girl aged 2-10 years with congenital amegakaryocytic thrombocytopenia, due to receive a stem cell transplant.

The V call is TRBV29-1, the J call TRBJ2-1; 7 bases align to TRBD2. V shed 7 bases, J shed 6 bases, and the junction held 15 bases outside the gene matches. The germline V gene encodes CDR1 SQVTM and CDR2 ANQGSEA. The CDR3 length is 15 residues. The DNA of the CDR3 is TGCAGCGCTGGAGGTGGGGGAACTAGCGCCAATGAGCAGTTCTTC. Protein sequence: CSAGGGGTSANEQFF.

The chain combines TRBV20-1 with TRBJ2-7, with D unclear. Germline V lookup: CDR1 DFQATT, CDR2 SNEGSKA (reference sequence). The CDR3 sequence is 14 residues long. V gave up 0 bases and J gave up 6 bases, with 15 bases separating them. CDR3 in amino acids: CSARDTLHPSEQYF. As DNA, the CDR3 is TGCAGTGCTAGAGATACTTTACACCCTTCCGAGCAGTACTTC.

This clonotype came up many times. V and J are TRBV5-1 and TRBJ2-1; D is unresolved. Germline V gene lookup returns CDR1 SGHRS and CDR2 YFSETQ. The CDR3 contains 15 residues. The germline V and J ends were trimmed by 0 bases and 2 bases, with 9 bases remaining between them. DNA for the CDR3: TGCGCCAGCAGCTTGGTGGAGTCCCCCTACAATGAGCAGTTCTTC. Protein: CASSLVESPYNEQFF.

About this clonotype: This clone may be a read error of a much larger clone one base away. The CDR3 DNA sequence: TGCAGCGTTGAGCTTCGGACTAGCTATGAGCAGTTCTTC. Residues: CSVELRTSYEQFF. The rearrangement joins TRBV29-1 to TRBJ2-1; 8 bases align to TRBD2. Germline CDR1 and CDR2: SQVTM and ANQGSEA. V dropped 3 bases and J dropped 8; count of bases not matched to a gene: 6. This CDR3 is built from 13 residues.

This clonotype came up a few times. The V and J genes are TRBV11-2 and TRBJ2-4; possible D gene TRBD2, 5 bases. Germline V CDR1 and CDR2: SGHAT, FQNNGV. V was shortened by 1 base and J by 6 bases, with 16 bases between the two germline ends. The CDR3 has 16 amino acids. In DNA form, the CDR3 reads TGTGCCAGCAGCTTAGCTTTCGAGGGAAAAACAAACATTCAGTACTTC. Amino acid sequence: CASSLAFEGKTNIQYF. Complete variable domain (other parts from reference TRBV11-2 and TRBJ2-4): EAGVAQSPRYKIIEKRQSVAFWCNPISGHATLYWYQQILGQGPKLLIQFQNNGVVDDSQLPKDRFSAERLKGVDSTLKIQPAKLEDSAVYLCASSLAFEGKTNIQYFGAGTRLSVL.

The CDR3 DNA is TGCAGTGCTAGTGTGGGGCTAGCGGGAGGAAATTTCCAAGAGACCCAGTACTTC. It encodes CSASVGLAGGNFQETQYF. The chain links TRBV20-1 to TRBJ2-5; 11 nucleotides align to TRBD2. The V gene's germline CDR1 is DFQATT and CDR2 SNEGSKA (reference sequence). Trimming took 3 bases from V and 1 from J; bases not matched to a gene: 13. CDR3 length: 18 residues.

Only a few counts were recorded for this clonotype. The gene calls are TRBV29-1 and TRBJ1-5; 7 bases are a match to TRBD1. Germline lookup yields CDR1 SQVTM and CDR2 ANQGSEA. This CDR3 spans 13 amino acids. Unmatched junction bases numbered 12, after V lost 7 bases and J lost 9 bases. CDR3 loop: CSAGQGVGAPQHF. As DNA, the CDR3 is TGCAGCGCCGGCCAGGGGGTTGGGGCGCCCCAGCATTTT.

The CDR3 region has the DNA TGCAGCGTTCTTACGGGACTCAGTCAAGAGACCCAGTACTTC. Translation: CSVLTGLSQETQYF. The gene calls are TRBV29-1 and TRBJ2-5; possible D gene TRBD2, 6 bases. CDR1 is SQVTM, CDR2 ANQGSEA, per germline. Trimming stripped 5 bases from V and 2 bases from J, with 15 bases between. The CDR3 length is 14 residues.

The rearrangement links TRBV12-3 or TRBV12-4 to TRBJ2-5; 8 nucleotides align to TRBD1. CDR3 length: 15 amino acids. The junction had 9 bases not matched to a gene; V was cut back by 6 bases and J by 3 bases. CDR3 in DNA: TGTGCCAGCAGCCCCACTATGGACAGGGAAGAGACCCAGTACTTC. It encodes CASSPTMDREETQYF.

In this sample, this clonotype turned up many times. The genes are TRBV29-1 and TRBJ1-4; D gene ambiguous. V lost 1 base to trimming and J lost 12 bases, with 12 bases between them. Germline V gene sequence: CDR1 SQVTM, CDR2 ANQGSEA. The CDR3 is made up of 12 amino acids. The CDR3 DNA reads TGCAGCGTTGAAGCCCGCTTTGGGGAACTGTTTTTT. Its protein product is CSVEARFGELFF.

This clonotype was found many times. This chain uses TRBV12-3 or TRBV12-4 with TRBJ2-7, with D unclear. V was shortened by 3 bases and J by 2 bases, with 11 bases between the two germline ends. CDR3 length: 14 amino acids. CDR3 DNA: TGTGCCAGCAGTTTCCCCCACGGGCCCTACGAGCAGTACTTC. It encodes CASSFPHGPYEQYF.

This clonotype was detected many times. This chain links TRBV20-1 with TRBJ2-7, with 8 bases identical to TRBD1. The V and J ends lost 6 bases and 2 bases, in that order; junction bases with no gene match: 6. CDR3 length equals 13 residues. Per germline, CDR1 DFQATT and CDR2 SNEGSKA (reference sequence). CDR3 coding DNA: TGCAGTGCAGGACAGGGAGCAACCTACGAGCAGTACTTC. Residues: CSAGQGATYEQYF.

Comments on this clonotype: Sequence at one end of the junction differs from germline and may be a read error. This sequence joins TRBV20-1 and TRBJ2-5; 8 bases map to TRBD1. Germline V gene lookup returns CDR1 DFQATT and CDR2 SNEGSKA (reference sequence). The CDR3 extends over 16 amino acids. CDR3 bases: TGCTGTGCTAGAGATTTCAGCAGGGGGCTTAAGGAGACCCAGTACTTC. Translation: CCARDFSRGLKETQYF.

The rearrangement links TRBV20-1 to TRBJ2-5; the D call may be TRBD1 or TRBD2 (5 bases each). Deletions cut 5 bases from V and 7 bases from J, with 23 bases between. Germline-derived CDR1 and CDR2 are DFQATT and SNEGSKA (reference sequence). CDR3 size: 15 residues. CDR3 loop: CSAHLPGLGLGTQYF. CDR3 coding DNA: TGCAGTGCTCACCTTCCGGGGCTAGGGTTGGGGACCCAGTACTTC.

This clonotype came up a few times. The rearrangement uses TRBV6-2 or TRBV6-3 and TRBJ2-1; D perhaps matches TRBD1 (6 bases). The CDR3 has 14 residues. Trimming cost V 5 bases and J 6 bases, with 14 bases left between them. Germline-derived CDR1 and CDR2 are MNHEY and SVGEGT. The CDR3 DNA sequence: TGTGCCAGCAGTCTTCAGGACAGAAGCAATGAGCAGTTCTTC. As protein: CASSLQDRSNEQFF.

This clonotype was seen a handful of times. In DNA form, the CDR3 reads TGCGCCAGCAGCTGGGCCGGGACAGGGGTGAACATTCAGTACTTC. Translation gives CASSWAGTGVNIQYF. The chain carries TRBV5-1 and TRBJ2-4; 10 positions match TRBD1. With V trimmed by 3 bases and J by 7 bases, 7 bases remained unmatched. The CDR3 loop spans 15 amino acids. The germline gives CDR1 SGHRS, CDR2 YFSETQ. Looking up the rest from reference TRBV5-1 and TRBJ2-4 gives the full variable domain: KAGVTQTPRYLIKTRGQQVTLSCSPISGHRSVSWYQQTPGQGLQFLFEYFSETQRNKGNFPGRFSGRQFSNSRSEMNVSTLELGDSALYLCASSWAGTGVNIQYFGAGTRLSVL.

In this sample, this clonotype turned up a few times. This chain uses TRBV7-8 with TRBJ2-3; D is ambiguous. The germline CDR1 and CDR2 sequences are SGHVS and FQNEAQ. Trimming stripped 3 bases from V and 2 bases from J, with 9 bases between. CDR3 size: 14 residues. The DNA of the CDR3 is TGTGCCAGCAGCTTCCGGGCCCACACAGATACGCAGTATTTT. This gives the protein CASSFRAHTDTQYF.

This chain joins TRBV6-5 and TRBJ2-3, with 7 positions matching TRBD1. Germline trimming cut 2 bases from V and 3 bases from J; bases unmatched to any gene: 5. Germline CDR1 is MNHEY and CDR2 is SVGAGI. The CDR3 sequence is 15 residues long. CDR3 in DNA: TGTGCCAGCAGTTACGAGGGCAGGGGGACAGATACGCAGTATTTT. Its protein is CASSYEGRGTDTQYF.

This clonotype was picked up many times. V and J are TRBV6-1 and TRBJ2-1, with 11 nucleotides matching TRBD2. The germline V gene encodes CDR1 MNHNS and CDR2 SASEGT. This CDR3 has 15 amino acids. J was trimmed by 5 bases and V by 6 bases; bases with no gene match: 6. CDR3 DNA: TGTGCCAGCAGGACACTAGCGGGAGTTAACAATGAGCAGTTCTTC. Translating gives CASRTLAGVNNEQFF.

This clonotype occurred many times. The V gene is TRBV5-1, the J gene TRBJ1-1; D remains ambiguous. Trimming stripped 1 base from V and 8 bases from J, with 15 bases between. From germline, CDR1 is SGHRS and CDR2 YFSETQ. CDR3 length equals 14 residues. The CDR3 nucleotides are TGCGCCAGCAGCTTGCCCGGCCCCACGGACGAAGCTTTCTTT. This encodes CASSLPGPTDEAFF.

The CDR3 DNA reads TGTGCCAGCGGGGGCTTGGACGAGCAGTACTTC. This translates into CASGGLDEQYF. The chain links TRBV6-5 to TRBJ2-7, with TRBD1 as a possible D gene (6 bases). The CDR3 is 11 amino acids. Germline CDR1 reads MNHEY; CDR2 reads SVGAGI. Trimming stripped 8 bases from V and 5 bases from J, with 10 bases between.

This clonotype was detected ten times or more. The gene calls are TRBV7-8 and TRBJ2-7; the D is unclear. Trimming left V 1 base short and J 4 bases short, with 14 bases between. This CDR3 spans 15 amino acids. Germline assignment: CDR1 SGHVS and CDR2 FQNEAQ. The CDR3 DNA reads TGTGCCAGCAGCTTAGAATCTCCAATTGGTTACGAGCAGTACTTC. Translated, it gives CASSLESPIGYEQYF.

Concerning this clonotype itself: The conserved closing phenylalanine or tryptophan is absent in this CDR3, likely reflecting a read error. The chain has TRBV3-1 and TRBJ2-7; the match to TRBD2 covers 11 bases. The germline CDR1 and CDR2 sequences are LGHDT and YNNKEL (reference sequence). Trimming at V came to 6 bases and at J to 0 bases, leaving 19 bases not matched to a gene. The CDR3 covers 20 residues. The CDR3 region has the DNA TGTGCCAGCAGTCGCGTCCTGGGACTAGCGGAAGTCCACACCTCCTACGAGCAGTACCTC. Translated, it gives CASSRVLGLAEVHTSYEQYL.

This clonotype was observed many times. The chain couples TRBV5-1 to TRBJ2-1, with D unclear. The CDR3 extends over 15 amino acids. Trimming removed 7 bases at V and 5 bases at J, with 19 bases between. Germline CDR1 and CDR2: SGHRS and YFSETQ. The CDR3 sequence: CASRSPGGANNEQFF. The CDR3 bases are TGCGCCAGCCGATCACCGGGCGGAGCAAACAATGAGCAGTTCTTC.

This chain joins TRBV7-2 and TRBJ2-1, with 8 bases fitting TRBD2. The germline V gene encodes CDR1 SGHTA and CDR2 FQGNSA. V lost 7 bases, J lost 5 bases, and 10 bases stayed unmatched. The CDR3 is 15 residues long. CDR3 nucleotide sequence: TGTGCCAGCACTTCCAGCGGGAGTGGGAACAATGAGCAGTTCTTC. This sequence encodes CASTSSGSGNNEQFF.

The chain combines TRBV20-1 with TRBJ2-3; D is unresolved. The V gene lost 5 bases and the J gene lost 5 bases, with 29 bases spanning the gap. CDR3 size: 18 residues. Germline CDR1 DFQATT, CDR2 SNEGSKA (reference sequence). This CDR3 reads CSALPRIEPGQKGDTQYF. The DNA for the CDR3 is TGCAGTGCTCTTCCTCGGATCGAGCCGGGTCAAAAGGGAGATACGCAGTATTTT.